Each of the 9 T cell receptor beta chains below was sequenced from the same sample in a study of regulatory T cells in long-lasting Graves disease. Time point: newly diagnosed GD, antithyroid drugs for less than 3 months. PBMCs were the source of the RNA used for TCR sequencing. iRepertoire HTBI primers and Arm-PCR of CDR3 regions built TCR beta libraries. TCRdb ran MiXCR on the multiplex PCR reads and lists one entry per CDR3 protein. The sample yields roughly 500,000 distinct CDR3 sequences, 12% to 15% seen once. The sample was also reused in another study, on T cells in Graves' hyperthyroidism and ophthalmopathy.

Sequenced here: peripheral blood mononuclear cells (PBMCs), sampled at new diagnosis, from a patient treated with antithyroid drugs. The receptors were gathered from a woman in her forties or fifties with Graves disease.

In this sample, this clonotype turned up many times. The gene calls are TRBV27 and TRBJ2-4; 10 nucleotides agree with TRBD2. J was trimmed by 5 bases and V by 2 bases; bases with no gene match: 6. The germline gives CDR1 MNHEY, CDR2 SMNVEV (reference sequence). The CDR3 runs to 16 residues. The CDR3 nucleotides are TGTGCCAGCAGTTTACTCCAAGCGGGAGGGGAAAACATTCAGTACTTC. Translated: CASSLLQAGGENIQYF.

The rearrangement links TRBV6-1 to TRBJ2-1, with 7 bases that match TRBD2. Germline V gene lookup returns CDR1 MNHNS and CDR2 SASEGT. The CDR3 runs 12 residues. Germline trimming cut 11 bases from V and 6 bases from J; bases unmatched to any gene: 7. CDR3 sequence: CASAGPVNEQFF. The CDR3 DNA sequence: TGTGCCTCAGCGGGACCCGTCAATGAGCAGTTCTTC.

This clonotype was counted ten times or more. The genes are TRBV27 and TRBJ1-5; D perhaps matches TRBD1 (6 bases). Germline assignment: CDR1 MNHEY and CDR2 SMNVEV (reference sequence). The length of the CDR3 is 14 residues. The V gene lost 7 bases and the J gene lost 7 bases, with 17 bases spanning the gap. The DNA of the CDR3 is TGTGCCAGCATCCAACGGATGGGGGGCCAGCCCCAGCATTTT. Amino acid sequence: CASIQRMGGQPQHF.

The CDR3 DNA is TGTGCCAGCAGTGTGGGCGGAGCCAACAATGAGCAGTTCTTC. Amino acid sequence: CASSVGGANNEQFF. The gene calls are TRBV12-3 or TRBV12-4 and TRBJ2-1; D is unresolved. V was cut by 5 bases and J by 5 bases, with 13 bases left in between. The CDR3 has 14 residues.

This rearrangement joins TRBV10-1 to TRBJ2-7; 12 bases are shared with TRBD2. CDR1 is WNHNN and CDR2 is SYGVQD in the germline V gene (reference sequence). Unmatched junction bases numbered 9, after V lost 6 bases and J lost 9 bases. CDR3 length equals 14 residues. The CDR3 sequence: CASSVGLAGERQYF. The CDR3 nucleotides read TGCGCCAGCAGCGTGGGACTAGCGGGTGAGCGGCAGTACTTC.

Concerning this clonotype: A much larger clone lies one base from this, so it may be a read error. The chain carries TRBV6-1 and TRBJ2-1; D remains ambiguous. The V end was cut by 5 bases, the J end by 11 bases, with 22 bases between. Germline-derived CDR1 and CDR2 are MNHNS and SASEGT. This CDR3 is built from 15 residues. The CDR3 nucleotides are TGTGCCAGCAGTCGCCTGTCCCCAACTGCGAATAAGCAGTTCTTC. Translated, it gives CASSRLSPTANKQFF.

As for this clonotype: Since a much larger clone is just one base distant, this may be a read error. The chain is built from TRBV13 and TRBJ2-5; a weak D match, TRBD2 (5 bases). The CDR3 covers 16 residues. Germline loops: CDR1 PRHDT, CDR2 FYEKMQ (reference sequence). CDR3: CASSQGPGGLQETQYF. The CDR3, as DNA: TGCGCCAGCAGCCAAGGTCCTGGCGGGCTCCAAGAGACCCAGTACTTC. Drawing the rest from reference TRBV13 and TRBJ2-5, the complete variable domain is AAGVIQSPRHLIKEKRETATLKCYPIPRHDTVYWYQQGPGQDPQFLISFYEKMQSDKGSIPDRFSAQQFSDYHSELNMSSLELGDSALYFCASSQGPGGLQETQYFGPGTRLLVL.

The table lists this clonotype with many counts. The rearrangement uses TRBV12-3 or TRBV12-4 and TRBJ1-5; 8 bases match TRBD1. The CDR3 sequence is 16 residues long. V was clipped by 6 bases and J by 2 bases; unmatched bases: 9. CDR3 in DNA: TGTGCCAGCAGGGCTCGAGACAGGGGTCGCAATCAGCCCCAGCATTTT. It codes for CASRARDRGRNQPQHF.

There are many counts of this clonotype. V and J are TRBV29-1 and TRBJ1-2, with D unclear. The CDR3 covers 11 residues. The V and J ends lost 4 bases and 4 bases respectively, with 7 bases between them. CDR1 is SQVTM and CDR2 is ANQGSEA in the germline V gene. In DNA, the CDR3 is TGCAGCGTTGCTGCAGTCTATGGCTACACCTTC. Residues: CSVAAVYGYTF.